This TCR beta chain is drawn from a study of blood T cell repertoires in COVID-19. Study-wide context: The samples span acute and convalescent COVID-19 from the United States, Italy and Spain. In each case, the material was cDNA or gDNA derived from T cells, B-cell-depleted T cells, or PBMCs.

As originally analysed: Cell counts per sample came from amplifying reference gene primers. Measured with immunoSEQ multiplex PCR; TCRdb has only the in-frame clones, and not every one. V, J and clone size derive from that table, while D and trimming were established from the DNA sequence. Found here are fewer than 250,000 clones, around 83% of them singletons; the top ten hold approximately 7.4%. Germline V gene sequence: CDR1 MNHEY, CDR2 SVGAGI. The CDR3 sequence is 15 residues long. V lost 0 bases to trimming and J lost 4 bases; unmatched junction nucleotides: 2. The sequence was collected from a woman aged 50 to 65 with acute or convalescent COVID-19. Material for sequencing was peripheral blood. The chain links TRBV6-5 to TRBJ1-3; TRBD1 matches 8 bases. The CDR3 here is CASSYSDRVGNTIYF. In DNA, the CDR3 is TGTGCCAGCAGTTACTCGGACAGGGTGGGAAACACCATATATTTT.